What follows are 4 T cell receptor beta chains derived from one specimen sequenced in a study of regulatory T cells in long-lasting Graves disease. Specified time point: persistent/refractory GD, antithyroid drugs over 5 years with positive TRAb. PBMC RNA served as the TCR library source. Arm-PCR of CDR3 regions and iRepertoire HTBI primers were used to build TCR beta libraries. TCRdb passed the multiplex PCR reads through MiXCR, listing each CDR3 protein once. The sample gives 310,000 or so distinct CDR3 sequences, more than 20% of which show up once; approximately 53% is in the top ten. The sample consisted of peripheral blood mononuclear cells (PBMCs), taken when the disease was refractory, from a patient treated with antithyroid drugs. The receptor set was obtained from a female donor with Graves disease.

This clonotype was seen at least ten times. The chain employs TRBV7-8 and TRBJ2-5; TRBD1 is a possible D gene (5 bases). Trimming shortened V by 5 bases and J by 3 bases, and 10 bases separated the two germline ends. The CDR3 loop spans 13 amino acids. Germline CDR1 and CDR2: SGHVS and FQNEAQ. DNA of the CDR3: TGTGCCAGCAGCCCTACAGGAAAAGAGACCCAGTACTTC. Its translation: CASSPTGKETQYF. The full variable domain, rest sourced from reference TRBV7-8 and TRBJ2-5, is GAGVSQSPRYKVAKRGQDVALRCDPISGHVSLFWYQQALGQGPEFLTYFQNEAQLDKSGLPSDRFFAERPEGSVSTLKIQRTQQEDSAVYLCASSPTGKETQYFGPGTRLLVL.

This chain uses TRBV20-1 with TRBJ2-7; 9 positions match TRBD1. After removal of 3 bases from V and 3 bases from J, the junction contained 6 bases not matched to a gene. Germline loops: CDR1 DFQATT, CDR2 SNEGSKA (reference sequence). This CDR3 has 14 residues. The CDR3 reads CSARGPGQGYEQYF. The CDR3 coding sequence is TGCAGTGCTAGGGGACCGGGACAGGGCTACGAGCAGTACTTC.

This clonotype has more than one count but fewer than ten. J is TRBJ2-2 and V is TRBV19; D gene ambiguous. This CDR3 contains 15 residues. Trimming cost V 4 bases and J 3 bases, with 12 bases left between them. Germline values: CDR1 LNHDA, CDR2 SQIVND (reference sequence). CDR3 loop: CASSNLAVDTGELFF. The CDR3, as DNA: TGTGCCAGTAGTAATCTGGCAGTTGACACCGGGGAGCTGTTTTTT.

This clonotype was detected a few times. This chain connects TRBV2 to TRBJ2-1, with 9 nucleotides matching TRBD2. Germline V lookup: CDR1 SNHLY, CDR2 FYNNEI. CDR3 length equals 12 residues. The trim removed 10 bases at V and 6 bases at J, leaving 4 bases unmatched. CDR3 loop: CATSTSGNEQFF. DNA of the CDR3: TGTGCCACTTCGACTAGCGGCAATGAGCAGTTCTTC.